The source of this T cell receptor beta chain is a study of cytomegalovirus exposure and HLA in healthy donors. CDR1 and CDR2 (germline): SEHNR, FQNEAQ (reference sequence). V lost 5 bases to trimming and J lost 3 bases, with 19 bases between them. This CDR3 spans 16 amino acids. The PCR had 60 Vbeta and 13 Jbeta primers. TCRdb keeps only in-frame clones here, not all; method: immunoSEQ multiplex PCR. The sample consists of approximately 150,000 clones, 82% of them appearing once. About this clone: Its target is unknown.

Study-wide results and caveats: Sequencing probably produced one cluster of sequence variants that were highly shared.

The chain employs TRBV7-9 and TRBJ1-1, with D uncertain. Specimen: PBMCs. This sequence was found in a man aged 50 or older in good health and CMV-seropositive. The CDR3 loop reads CASSPLGSLEDTEAFF. The CDR3 coding sequence is TGTGCCAGCAGCCCTTTGGGCAGCCTTGAAGACACTGAAGCTTTCTTT.